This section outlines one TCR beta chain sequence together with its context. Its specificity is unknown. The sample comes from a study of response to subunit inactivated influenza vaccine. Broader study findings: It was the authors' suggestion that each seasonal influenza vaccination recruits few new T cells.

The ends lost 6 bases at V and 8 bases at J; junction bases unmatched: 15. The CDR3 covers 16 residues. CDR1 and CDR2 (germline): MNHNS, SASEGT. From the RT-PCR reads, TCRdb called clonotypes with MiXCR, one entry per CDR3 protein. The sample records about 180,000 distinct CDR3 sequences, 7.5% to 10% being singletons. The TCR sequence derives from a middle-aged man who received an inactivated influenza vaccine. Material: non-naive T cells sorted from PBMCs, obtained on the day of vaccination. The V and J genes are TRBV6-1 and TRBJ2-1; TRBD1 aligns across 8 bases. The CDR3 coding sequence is TGTGCCAGCAGAGCCGCCCGGAGGACAGGGAAGCATGAGCAGTTCTTC. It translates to CASRAARRTGKHEQFF.